The 24 T cell receptor beta chains below come from one sample, sequenced in a study of vaccination and CD4 T cells after COVID-19. Which antigens these TCRs recognize remains unknown. The assay that was used to sequence DNA from cultured CD4+ T cells was the Oncomine TCR Beta short-read assay. One entry per CDR3 protein, called by TCRdb with MiXCR from the PCR reads. The sample has roughly 11,000 distinct CDR3 sequences, approximately 60% seen once. Noted treatment: roughly 10-day PBMC culture with coronavirus spike peptide pools or control peptides (ViraFEST assay). The specimen was CD4+ T cells from blood, cultured in vitro. Receptor source: a human donor who had recovered from COVID-19.

The rearrangement joins TRBV20-1 to TRBJ2-2, with D possibly TRBD2 on 6 matching bases. The CDR3 spans 15 residues. Deletions cut 3 bases from V and 7 bases from J, with 18 bases between. CDR1 and CDR2 from the germline V gene are DFQATT and SNEGSKA (reference sequence). CDR3 protein: CSASPRDFPSGELFF. Written as DNA, the CDR3 is TGCAGTGCTAGTCCGAGGGACTTTCCTAGCGGGGAGCTGTTTTTT.

This clonotype has just a few counts. The V and J genes are TRBV2 and TRBJ2-3; 12 positions match TRBD2. V lost 8 bases to trimming and J lost 3 bases; unmatched junction nucleotides: 6. The CDR3 contains 15 residues. Per the germline V gene, CDR1 is SNHLY and CDR2 is FYNNEI. The CDR3 nucleotides are TGTGCCAGCGGAAACGGACTAGCGGGGACAGATACGCAGTATTTT. Translation: CASGNGLAGTDTQYF.

The chain links TRBV14 to TRBJ2-1, with D perhaps TRBD1 (7 bases). V gave up 9 bases and J gave up 3 bases, with 21 bases separating them. CDR3 size: 16 residues. Germline V gene data show CDR1 as SGHDN and CDR2 as FVKESK. CDR3 bases: TGTGCCAGTGGACAGGCCGGCGGGAACTTCTACAATGAGCAGTTCTTC. This codes for CASGQAGGNFYNEQFF.

This clonotype was seen only a few times. CDR3 amino acids: CASGRGAGELFF. DNA of the CDR3: TGTGCCAGCGGGCGGGGGGCCGGGGAGCTGTTTTTT. J is TRBJ2-2 and V is TRBV2; TRBD2 agrees at 8 bases. V dropped 8 bases and J dropped 6; count of bases not matched to a gene: 2. This CDR3 contains 12 residues. In germline, CDR1 is SNHLY, CDR2 FYNNEI.

This clonotype was picked up a small number of times. V is TRBV10-3 and J is TRBJ1-3, with TRBD1 matching over 7 bases. CDR3 length: 13 amino acids. J lost 0 bases, V lost 9 bases, and 2 bases had no gene match. Germline V CDR1 and CDR2: ENHRY, SYGVKD. The CDR3 sequence is CAMGTVSGNTIYF. CDR3 DNA: TGTGCCATGGGGACAGTCTCTGGAAACACCATATATTTT.

This clonotype has only one observation. The chain has TRBV7-3 and TRBJ2-3; possible D gene TRBD2, 6 bases. Trimming cost V 3 bases and J 0 bases, with 19 bases left between them. This CDR3 is built from 18 residues. Germline CDR1 reads SGHTA; CDR2 reads FQGTGA. CDR3 sequence reads: CASSLRGAGTHSTDTQYF. DNA of the CDR3: TGTGCCAGCAGCTTGCGGGGTGCCGGGACCCATAGCACAGATACGCAGTATTTT.

The CDR3 region is CAMTRQDEGQETQYF. The CDR3 nucleotides read TGTGCCATGACTCGACAGGACGAAGGGCAAGAGACCCAGTACTTC. The J gene is TRBJ2-5, the V gene TRBV6-1; D is perhaps TRBD1 (6 bases). The CDR3 has 15 residues. Trimming removed 10 bases at V and 2 bases at J, with 20 bases between. Germline V gene lookup returns CDR1 MNHNS and CDR2 SASEGT.

V and J are TRBV5-4 and TRBJ2-2; TRBD1 matches at 9 bases. Germline trimming cut 4 bases from V and 6 bases from J; bases unmatched to any gene: 1. This CDR3 is built from 13 residues. Germline V gene lookup returns CDR1 SGHNT and CDR2 YYREEE (reference sequence). The CDR3 reads CASSRQGAGELFF. CDR3 DNA: TGTGCCAGCAGCCGACAGGGGGCCGGGGAGCTGTTTTTT.

This sequence joins TRBV20-1 and TRBJ2-2, with D possibly matching TRBD1 (6 bases). The V and J ends lost 6 bases and 3 bases respectively, with 14 bases between them. The CDR3 length is 14 residues. From germline, CDR1 is DFQATT and CDR2 SNEGSKA (reference sequence). The CDR3 nucleotides are TGCAGTGCCGCATGGGCAGGGGACACCGGGGAGCTGTTTTTT. It encodes CSAAWAGDTGELFF.

The chain joins TRBV15 to TRBJ1-5; D may be TRBD1 (6 bases). This CDR3 region has 15 residues. Trimming cost V 0 bases and J 6 bases, with 12 bases left between them. From germline, CDR1 is LNHNV and CDR2 YYDKDF (reference sequence). CDR3 DNA: TGTGCCACCAGCAGAGATCAACAGGGACGTCAGCCCCAGCATTTT. Its translation is CATSRDQQGRQPQHF.

The V gene is TRBV6-4, the J gene TRBJ2-2, with D maybe TRBD2 (6 bases). The CDR3 contains 16 residues. V lost 3 bases and J 3 bases, leaving 14 bases between the germline ends. Germline lookup yields CDR1 MRHNA and CDR2 SNTAGT. The CDR3 loop is CASSEGRDPDTGELFF. The DNA for the CDR3 is TGTGCCAGCAGTGAAGGGCGGGACCCGGACACCGGGGAGCTGTTTTTT.

The chain uses TRBV7-2 and TRBJ2-7, with 7 positions matching TRBD2. CDR1 is SGHTA, CDR2 FQGNSA, per germline. The CDR3 has 14 amino acids. With 2 bases clipped from V and 5 bases from J, the junction kept 6 bases outside the gene matches. The CDR3 spells CASSLLSSGDEQYF. DNA for the CDR3: TGTGCCAGCAGCTTATTGTCCAGCGGGGACGAGCAGTACTTC.

The chain recombines TRBV10-3 with TRBJ2-7; the D gene is possibly TRBD1 (6 bases). The CDR3 has 14 amino acids. Germline loops: CDR1 ENHRY, CDR2 SYGVKD. V lost 3 bases, J lost 5 bases, and 14 bases lay in between. The DNA of the CDR3 is TGTGCCATCAGTGAACAGGGCTCCGGTGACGAGCAGTACTTC. Amino acid sequence: CAISEQGSGDEQYF.

This clonotype was detected a few times. V and J are TRBV21-1 and TRBJ1-2. TRBV21-1 is recorded as a pseudogene. CDR3 length equals 16 residues. The CDR3 loop reads CASSKGESELHYGYTF. DNA of the CDR3: TGTGCCAGCAGCAAAGGAGAGTCGGAACTGCACTATGGCTACACCTTC.

This CDR3 is CSAREVSRGGVIQPQHF. The CDR3 region has the DNA TGCAGTGCTAGAGAGGTGTCTAGAGGGGGCGTCATTCAGCCCCAGCATTTT. The V call is TRBV20-1, the J call TRBJ1-5; 7 bases are a match to TRBD1. CDR3 size: 17 residues. V shed 0 bases and J 6 bases; nucleotides not matched to a gene: 14. Germline V gives CDR1 DFQATT, CDR2 SNEGSKA (reference sequence).

The chain is built from TRBV6-1 and TRBJ1-1; a possible D gene is TRBD1 (5 bases). Germline CDR1 MNHNS, CDR2 SASEGT. V lost 6 bases and J lost 1, with 6 bases in between. The CDR3 is 12 amino acids. The CDR3, as DNA: TGTGCCAGCAGGAGGGGGAACACTGAAGCTTTCTTT. Its protein product is CASRRGNTEAFF.

The chain uses TRBV20-1 and TRBJ1-1; no reliable D call. V lost 3 bases, J lost 1 base, and 6 bases lay in between. Germline-derived CDR1 and CDR2 are DFQATT and SNEGSKA (reference sequence). CDR3 size: 12 residues. CDR3 DNA sequence: TGCAGTGCTAGGTCCGGGAACACTGAAGCTTTCTTT. Translation: CSARSGNTEAFF.

The chain combines TRBV7-8 with TRBJ1-5; no reliable D call. Germline CDR1 reads SGHVS; CDR2 reads FQNEAQ. There are 12 residues in the CDR3. Trimming took 3 bases from V and 6 from J, leaving 6 bases between them. As DNA, the CDR3 is TGTGCCAGCAGCTTTTTATTTCAGCCCCAGCATTTT. Protein product: CASSFLFQPQHF.

The genes are TRBV19 and TRBJ1-5; tentative D call: TRBD1 (6 bases). CDR1 is LNHDA and CDR2 is SQIVND in the germline V gene (reference sequence). This CDR3 has 16 amino acids. Trimming shortened V by 6 bases and J by 7 bases, and 22 bases separated the two germline ends. Here the CDR3 DNA reads TGTGCCAGTAGCCCATTTACGCGGGGGGCCGGGCAGCCCCAGCATTTT. Translation gives CASSPFTRGAGQPQHF.

This clonotype came up a few times. CDR3 amino acids: CASSFGHTTSPLHF. The CDR3 DNA sequence: TGTGCCAGCAGCTTTGGCCACACCACCTCACCCCTCCACTTT. The chain uses TRBV12-1 and TRBJ1-6. TRBV12-1 counts as a pseudogene. The CDR3 contains 14 residues.

The J gene is TRBJ2-1, the V gene TRBV20-1; 8 bases are a match to TRBD2. The V and J ends lost 3 bases and 0 bases, in that order; junction bases with no gene match: 4. CDR1 and CDR2 (germline): DFQATT, SNEGSKA (reference sequence). The CDR3 has 15 amino acids. CDR3 residues: CSARGSGSSYNEQFF. In DNA form, the CDR3 reads TGCAGTGCTAGGGGAAGCGGGAGCTCCTACAATGAGCAGTTCTTC.

The chain recombines TRBV30 with TRBJ1-3; D remains ambiguous. Trimming cost V 6 bases and J 0 bases, with 12 bases left between them. The V gene's germline CDR1 is GTSNPN and CDR2 SVGIG (reference sequence). CDR3 length: 14 amino acids. CDR3 sequence reads: CACYGRRSGNTIYF. For the CDR3, the DNA is TGTGCCTGCTATGGTCGTCGCTCTGGAAACACCATATATTTT.

The chain links TRBV6-2 or TRBV6-3 to TRBJ2-7; TRBD1 agrees at 11 bases. Trimming removed 6 bases from V and 0 bases from J; junction bases left unmatched: 10. Germline CDR1 reads MNHEY; CDR2 reads SVGEGT. CDR3 length equals 17 residues. The CDR3 is CASRPGQGAFFSYEQYF. In nucleotides, the CDR3 is TGTGCCAGCAGACCCGGACAGGGGGCGTTTTTCTCCTACGAGCAGTACTTC.

The J gene is TRBJ1-1, the V gene TRBV20-1; the D is unclear. The CDR3 has 15 residues. In germline, CDR1 is DFQATT, CDR2 SNEGSKA (reference sequence). Trimming took off 2 bases at V and 0 bases at J, with 13 bases between the two ends. CDR3 sequence (DNA): TGCAGTGCTAGAACAGACGGAAACATGAACACTGAAGCTTTCTTT. Amino acid sequence: CSARTDGNMNTEAFF.